Listed below are T cell receptor beta chains from one sample, sequenced in a study of T cell responses to AZD1222 COVID-19 vaccine. Using immunoSEQ multiplex PCR, the repertoire was profiled, and TCRdb retains in-frame clones only, with some absent. The table shows around 100,000 clones, with just over 85% occurring only once. This specimen was peripheral blood, taken on day 0 of AZD1222 vaccination. These receptors originate from an adult in good health. The CDR3 runs from the conserved cysteine through the conserved F or W. Fields, in order: V gene, clone size, D gene, J gene, CDR3 protein, CDR3 DNA. A D gene is named only where the DNA matches it firmly. Clone size is shown for a subset of rows, as once, few, many or a class of expanded clone.

v_gene: TRBV6-5
abundance: few
d_gene: -
j_gene: TRBJ1-6
CDR3aa: CASSYSLFRVNSPLHF
CDR3nt: TGTGCCAGCAGTTACTCTCTCTTCCGCGTTAATTCACCCCTCCACTTT

v_gene: TRBV3-1/TRBV3-2
abundance: -
d_gene: TRBD1
j_gene: TRBJ1-6
CDR3aa: CASSSPGQGHNSPLHF
CDR3nt: TGTGCCAGCAGCTCTCCGGGACAGGGTCATAATTCACCCCTCCACTTT

v_gene: TRBV6-1
abundance: -
d_gene: TRBD2
j_gene: TRBJ2-7
CDR3aa: CASSATSGGRSGEQYF
CDR3nt: TGTGCCAGCAGTGCAACTAGCGGGGGGCGTAGCGGCGAGCAGTACTTC

v_gene: TRBV6-1
abundance: -
d_gene: -
j_gene: TRBJ1-5
CDR3aa: CASSEARTLNSNQPQHF
CDR3nt: TGTGCCAGCAGTGAAGCCCGGACACTTAATAGCAATCAGCCCCAGCATTTT

v_gene: TRBV6-5
abundance: -
d_gene: -
j_gene: TRBJ2-2
CDR3aa: CASSLRDSVQELFF
CDR3nt: TGTGCCAGCAGTCTCCGGGACTCTGTGCAGGAGCTGTTTTTT

v_gene: TRBV18
abundance: -
d_gene: TRBD1
j_gene: TRBJ1-2
CDR3aa: CASSRGQEDGYTF
CDR3nt: TGTGCCAGCTCACGGGGACAGGAAGATGGCTACACCTTC

v_gene: TRBV7-2
abundance: -
d_gene: -
j_gene: TRBJ1-6
CDR3aa: CASSSAHNSPLHF
CDR3nt: TGTGCCAGCAGCTCCGCCCATAATTCACCCCTCCACTTT

v_gene: TRBV19
abundance: few
d_gene: TRBD1
j_gene: TRBJ1-6
CDR3aa: CASNTGGSPLHF
CDR3nt: TGTGCCAGTAACACAGGGGGTTCACCCCTCCACTTT

v_gene: TRBV5-8
abundance: -
d_gene: -
j_gene: TRBJ2-3
CDR3aa: CASSLVRVLGGTDTQYF
CDR3nt: TGTGCCAGCAGCTTGGTCCGGGTCTTGGGCGGCACAGATACGCAGTATTTT

v_gene: TRBV9
abundance: -
d_gene: -
j_gene: TRBJ2-3
CDR3aa: CASSVESWETDTQYF
CDR3nt: TGTGCCAGCAGCGTAGAGTCGTGGGAGACAGATACGCAGTATTTT

v_gene: TRBV10-3
abundance: once
d_gene: -
j_gene: TRBJ2-5
CDR3aa: CAISEMSGSGTQYF
CDR3nt: TGTGCCATCAGTGAGATGAGTGGTTCGGGGACCCAGTACTTC

v_gene: TRBV19
abundance: -
d_gene: TRBD2
j_gene: TRBJ2-1
CDR3aa: CASSTGLAGGDEQFF
CDR3nt: TGTGCCAGTAGTACGGGACTAGCGGGAGGAGACGAGCAGTTCTTC

v_gene: TRBV19
abundance: once
d_gene: -
j_gene: TRBJ1-3
CDR3aa: CASMGTSGNTIYF
CDR3nt: TGTGCCAGTATGGGCACCTCTGGAAACACCATATATTTT

v_gene: TRBV29-1
abundance: -
d_gene: -
j_gene: TRBJ2-7
CDR3aa: CSVVPSRGPSYEQYF
CDR3nt: TGCAGCGTTGTTCCCTCTCGGGGCCCCTCCTACGAGCAGTACTTC

v_gene: TRBV19
abundance: -
d_gene: TRBD1
j_gene: TRBJ1-5
CDR3aa: CASSIGTGGNQPQHF
CDR3nt: TGTGCCAGTAGTATCGGGACAGGGGGCAATCAGCCCCAGCATTTT

v_gene: TRBV21-1
abundance: -
d_gene: -
j_gene: TRBJ2-2
CDR3aa: CASSKWGDAGELFF
CDR3nt: TGTGCCAGCAGCAAATGGGGGGACGCCGGGGAGCTGTTTTTT

v_gene: TRBV11-3
abundance: -
d_gene: -
j_gene: TRBJ2-7
CDR3aa: CASSLDSAYEQYF
CDR3nt: TGTGCCAGCAGCTTAGATTCCGCCTACGAGCAGTACTTC

v_gene: TRBV5-1
abundance: -
d_gene: TRBD2
j_gene: TRBJ2-7
CDR3aa: CASSLAQRGAHSYEQYF
CDR3nt: TGCGCCAGCAGCTTGGCCCAGCGGGGGGCCCACTCCTACGAGCAGTACTTC

v_gene: TRBV29-1
abundance: -
d_gene: -
j_gene: TRBJ1-1
CDR3aa: CSVEDRSANTEAFF
CDR3nt: TGCAGCGTTGAAGATCGCTCAGCGAACACTGAAGCTTTCTTT

v_gene: TRBV28
abundance: -
d_gene: -
j_gene: TRBJ1-5
CDR3aa: CAIRRGDQPQHF
CDR3nt: TGTGCCATCCGGAGGGGGGACCAGCCCCAGCATTTT

v_gene: TRBV11-3
abundance: -
d_gene: TRBD1
j_gene: TRBJ2-1
CDR3aa: CASSLLTGGFGNEQFF
CDR3nt: TGTGCCAGCAGCTTGTTGACAGGGGGCTTTGGCAATGAGCAGTTCTTC

v_gene: TRBV19
abundance: -
d_gene: -
j_gene: TRBJ1-2
CDR3aa: CASTRQVVRRSYGYTF
CDR3nt: TGTGCCAGTACCAGACAGGTGGTCCGTCGGAGCTATGGCTACACCTTC

v_gene: TRBV7-9
abundance: -
d_gene: -
j_gene: TRBJ1-1
CDR3aa: CASSQGDHEAFF
CDR3nt: TGTGCCAGCAGCCAGGGAGATCACGAAGCTTTCTTT

v_gene: TRBV18
abundance: -
d_gene: TRBD2
j_gene: TRBJ2-3
CDR3aa: CASSPSSGASTDTQYF
CDR3nt: TGTGCCAGCTCACCATCAAGCGGGGCTAGCACAGATACGCAGTATTTT

v_gene: TRBV18
abundance: -
d_gene: -
j_gene: TRBJ2-7
CDR3aa: CASSPLKGMSYEQYF
CDR3nt: TGTGCCAGCTCACCACTGAAGGGTATGAGCTACGAGCAGTACTTC

v_gene: TRBV9
abundance: -
d_gene: -
j_gene: TRBJ2-5
CDR3aa: CASSVDGQETQYF
CDR3nt: TGTGCCAGCAGCGTAGATGGGCAAGAGACCCAGTACTTC

v_gene: TRBV4-3
abundance: -
d_gene: TRBD2
j_gene: TRBJ2-5
CDR3aa: CASSPGASGRSETQYF
CDR3nt: TGCGCCAGCAGCCCCGGGGCCAGCGGGAGATCGGAGACCCAGTACTTC

v_gene: TRBV25-1
abundance: -
d_gene: -
j_gene: TRBJ1-2
CDR3aa: CASSLKANYGYTF
CDR3nt: TGTGCCAGCAGTTTGAAGGCTAACTATGGCTACACCTTC

v_gene: TRBV6-5
abundance: -
d_gene: -
j_gene: TRBJ2-3
CDR3aa: CASSYSIGLGDTQYF
CDR3nt: TGTGCCAGCAGTTACTCGATAGGGTTGGGGGATACGCAGTATTTT

v_gene: TRBV2
abundance: -
d_gene: TRBD2
j_gene: TRBJ2-7
CDR3aa: CASSPPRVSSGRTSGSGAYEQYF
CDR3nt: TGTGCCAGCAGTCCACCCCGGGTCAGCAGCGGGAGGACTAGCGGGAGTGGGGCCTACGAGCAGTACTTC

v_gene: TRBV6-5
abundance: -
d_gene: -
j_gene: TRBJ2-3
CDR3aa: CASSYLGGVPDTQYF
CDR3nt: TGTGCCAGCAGTTACTTGGGCGGGGTTCCAGATACGCAGTATTTT

v_gene: TRBV20-1
abundance: -
d_gene: -
j_gene: TRBJ2-3
CDR3aa: CSASPGPPRTDTQYF
CDR3nt: TGCAGTGCTAGTCCGGGCCCCCCCCGCACAGATACGCAGTATTTT

v_gene: TRBV4-2
abundance: few
d_gene: TRBD1
j_gene: TRBJ1-4
CDR3aa: CASSARQGGEKLFF
CDR3nt: TGTGCCAGCAGCGCCCGACAGGGAGGTGAAAAACTGTTTTTT

v_gene: TRBV19
abundance: -
d_gene: -
j_gene: TRBJ2-7
CDR3aa: CASSPTGGYEQYF
CDR3nt: TGTGCCAGTAGTCCAACAGGAGGCTACGAGCAGTACTTC

v_gene: TRBV29-1
abundance: -
d_gene: -
j_gene: TRBJ1-1
CDR3aa: CSVADSTMNTEAFF
CDR3nt: TGCAGCGTTGCCGACAGCACGATGAACACTGAAGCTTTCTTT

v_gene: TRBV2
abundance: few
d_gene: TRBD1
j_gene: TRBJ1-4
CDR3aa: CASKGTGEEKLFF
CDR3nt: TGTGCCAGCAAAGGGACAGGGGAAGAAAAACTGTTTTTT

v_gene: TRBV14
abundance: few
d_gene: TRBD2
j_gene: TRBJ2-5
CDR3aa: CASSRMTSGRAGETQYF
CDR3nt: TGTGCCAGCAGCCGAATGACTAGCGGGAGGGCCGGGGAGACCCAGTACTTC

v_gene: TRBV13
abundance: -
d_gene: -
j_gene: TRBJ2-7
CDR3aa: CASSHTRTSYEQYF
CDR3nt: TGTGCCAGCAGCCATACCCGGACCTCCTACGAGCAGTACTTC

v_gene: TRBV5-4
abundance: -
d_gene: -
j_gene: TRBJ1-1
CDR3aa: CASSSSAAQAFF
CDR3nt: TGTGCCAGCAGCTCCTCCGCAGCCCAAGCTTTCTTT

v_gene: TRBV30
abundance: -
d_gene: TRBD1
j_gene: TRBJ1-1
CDR3aa: CAWSGVGQGIEAFF
CDR3nt: TGTGCCTGGAGTGGAGTGGGACAGGGTATCGAAGCTTTCTTT

v_gene: TRBV27
abundance: few
d_gene: -
j_gene: TRBJ1-5
CDR3aa: CASGHPTQPQHF
CDR3nt: TGTGCCAGCGGGCACCCTACTCAGCCCCAGCATTTT

v_gene: TRBV7-2
abundance: few
d_gene: -
j_gene: TRBJ1-1
CDR3aa: CASSSGPVDDITEAFF
CDR3nt: TGTGCCAGCAGCTCAGGGCCGGTGGACGACATCACTGAAGCTTTCTTT

v_gene: TRBV16
abundance: -
d_gene: -
j_gene: TRBJ2-3
CDR3aa: CASSQQDIYTDTQYF
CDR3nt: TGTGCCAGCAGCCAACAGGACATATACACAGATACGCAGTATTTT

v_gene: TRBV19
abundance: -
d_gene: -
j_gene: TRBJ1-6
CDR3aa: CASSPGLNNSPLHF
CDR3nt: TGTGCCAGTAGTCCGGGACTGAATAATTCACCCCTCCACTTT

v_gene: TRBV10-3
abundance: -
d_gene: -
j_gene: TRBJ1-3
CDR3aa: CAIRTQDERGTIYF
CDR3nt: TGTGCCATCAGGACCCAGGACGAAAGGGGCACCATATATTTT

v_gene: TRBV5-4
abundance: -
d_gene: -
j_gene: TRBJ2-5
CDR3aa: CASSLLGGQETQYF
CDR3nt: TGTGCCAGCAGCTTGCTAGGTGGCCAAGAGACCCAGTACTTC

v_gene: TRBV9
abundance: -
d_gene: TRBD2
j_gene: TRBJ2-1
CDR3aa: CASSVVSGNYNEQFF
CDR3nt: TGTGCCAGCAGCGTAGTAAGCGGGAACTACAATGAGCAGTTCTTC

v_gene: TRBV9
abundance: -
d_gene: -
j_gene: TRBJ2-3
CDR3aa: CASSETPRRTDTQYF
CDR3nt: TGTGCCAGCAGCGAGACCCCGCGACGCACAGATACGCAGTATTTT

v_gene: TRBV21-1
abundance: -
d_gene: -
j_gene: TRBJ1-2
CDR3aa: CASSKREDRVNYGYTF
CDR3nt: TGTGCCAGCAGCAAACGGGAGGACAGGGTGAACTATGGCTACACCTTC

v_gene: TRBV3-1/TRBV3-2
abundance: -
d_gene: TRBD1
j_gene: TRBJ1-2
CDR3aa: CASSPGTGMHGYTF
CDR3nt: TGTGCCAGCAGCCCGGGGACAGGGATGCATGGCTACACCTTC

v_gene: TRBV7-9
abundance: -
d_gene: -
j_gene: TRBJ2-1
CDR3aa: CASSLAVTSYNEQFF
CDR3nt: TGTGCCAGCAGCTTAGCGGTTACCTCCTACAATGAGCAGTTCTTC

v_gene: TRBV6-2/TRBV6-3
abundance: -
d_gene: -
j_gene: TRBJ2-1
CDR3aa: CASSLGIEQFF
CDR3nt: TGTGCCAGCAGTTTGGGCATAGAGCAGTTCTTC

v_gene: TRBV5-8
abundance: -
d_gene: -
j_gene: TRBJ1-2
CDR3aa: CASSLGPLYGYTF
CDR3nt: TGTGCCAGCAGCTTGGGACCACTCTATGGCTACACCTTC

v_gene: TRBV6-4
abundance: -
d_gene: -
j_gene: TRBJ2-3
CDR3aa: CASGPGTDTQYF
CDR3nt: TGTGCATCGGGGCCGGGCACAGATACGCAGTATTTT

v_gene: TRBV18
abundance: -
d_gene: -
j_gene: TRBJ2-5
CDR3aa: CASSPSVQETQYF
CDR3nt: TGTGCCAGCTCACCATCAGTACAAGAGACCCAGTACTTC

v_gene: TRBV19
abundance: once
d_gene: TRBD1
j_gene: TRBJ2-7
CDR3aa: CASSQVPGQGNEQYF
CDR3nt: TGTGCCAGTAGCCAAGTGCCGGGACAGGGCAACGAGCAGTACTTC

v_gene: TRBV24-1
abundance: few
d_gene: -
j_gene: TRBJ1-5
CDR3aa: CATSGRGGGQPQHF
CDR3nt: TGTGCCACCAGTGGGAGGGGGGGTGGACAGCCCCAGCATTTT

v_gene: TRBV29-1
abundance: -
d_gene: -
j_gene: TRBJ2-1
CDR3aa: CSATGTDYNEQFF
CDR3nt: TGCAGCGCGACCGGGACGGATTACAATGAGCAGTTCTTC

v_gene: TRBV9
abundance: -
d_gene: -
j_gene: TRBJ1-1
CDR3aa: CGETLNTEAFF
CDR3nt: TGTGGGGAAACATTGAACACTGAAGCTTTCTTT